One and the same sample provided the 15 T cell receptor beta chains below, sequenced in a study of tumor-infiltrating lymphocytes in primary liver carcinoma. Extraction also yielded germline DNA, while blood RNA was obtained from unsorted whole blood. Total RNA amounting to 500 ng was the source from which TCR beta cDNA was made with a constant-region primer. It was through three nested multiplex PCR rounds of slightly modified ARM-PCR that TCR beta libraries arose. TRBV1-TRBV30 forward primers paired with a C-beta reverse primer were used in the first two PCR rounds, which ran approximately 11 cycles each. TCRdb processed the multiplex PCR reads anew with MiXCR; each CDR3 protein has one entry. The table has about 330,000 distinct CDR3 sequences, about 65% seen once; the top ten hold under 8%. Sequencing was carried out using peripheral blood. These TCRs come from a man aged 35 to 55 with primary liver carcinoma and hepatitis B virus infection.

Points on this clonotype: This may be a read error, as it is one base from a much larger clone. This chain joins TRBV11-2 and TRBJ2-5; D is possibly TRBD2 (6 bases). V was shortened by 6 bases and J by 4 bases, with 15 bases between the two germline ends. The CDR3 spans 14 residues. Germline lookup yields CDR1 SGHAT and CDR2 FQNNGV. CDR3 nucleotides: TGTGCCAGCAGTCAACCGGGAGTCCTAGAGACCCAGTACTTC. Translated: CASSQPGVLETQYF.

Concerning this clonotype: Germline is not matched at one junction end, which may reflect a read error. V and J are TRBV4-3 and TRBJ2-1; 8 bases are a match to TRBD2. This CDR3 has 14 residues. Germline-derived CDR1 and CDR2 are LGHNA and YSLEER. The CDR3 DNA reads TGCGCCAGCAGCCAAGAGGCCCGGGAGGGTGAGCAGCTCTTC. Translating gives CASSQEAREGEQLF.

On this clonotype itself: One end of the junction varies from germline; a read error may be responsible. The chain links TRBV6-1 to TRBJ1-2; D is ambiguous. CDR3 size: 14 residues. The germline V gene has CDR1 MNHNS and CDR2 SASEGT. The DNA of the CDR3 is TGTGCCAGCAGTGAAGGGGTGCCGGCTTACAGACAAGCCTTC. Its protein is CASSEGVPAYRQAF.

The CDR3 reads CASSLFLAGIYEQYF. DNA for the CDR3: TGTGCCAGCAGCTTGTTTCTAGCGGGAATTTACGAGCAGTACTTC. The chain joins TRBV5-6 to TRBJ2-7, with 9 bases identical to TRBD2. CDR1 is SGHDT, CDR2 YYEEEE, per germline. This CDR3 comprises 15 residues. Trimming removed 1 base from V and 4 bases from J; junction bases left unmatched: 6.

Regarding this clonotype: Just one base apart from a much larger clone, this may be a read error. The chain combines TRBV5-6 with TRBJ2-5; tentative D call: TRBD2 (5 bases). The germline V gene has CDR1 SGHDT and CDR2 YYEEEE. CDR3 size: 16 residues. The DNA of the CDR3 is TGTGCCAGCATCTTGGCGGGCAGCGCCGACTGGGAGACCCAGTACTTC. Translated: CASILAGSADWETQYF.

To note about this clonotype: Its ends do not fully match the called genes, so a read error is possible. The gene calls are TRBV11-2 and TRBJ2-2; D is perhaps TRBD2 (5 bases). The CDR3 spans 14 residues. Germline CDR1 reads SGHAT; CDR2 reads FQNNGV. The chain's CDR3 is CASILNLPAWELFF. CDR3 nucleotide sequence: TGTGCCAGCATCTTAAACTTACCCGCCTGGGAGTTGTTTTTT.

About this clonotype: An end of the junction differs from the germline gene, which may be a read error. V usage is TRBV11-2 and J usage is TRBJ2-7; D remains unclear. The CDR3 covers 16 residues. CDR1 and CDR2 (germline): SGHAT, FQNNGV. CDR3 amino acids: CGSSPKWIFGSYEQYF. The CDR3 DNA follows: TGTGGCAGCAGCCCTAAATGGATCTTTGGTTCCTACGAGCAGTACTTC.

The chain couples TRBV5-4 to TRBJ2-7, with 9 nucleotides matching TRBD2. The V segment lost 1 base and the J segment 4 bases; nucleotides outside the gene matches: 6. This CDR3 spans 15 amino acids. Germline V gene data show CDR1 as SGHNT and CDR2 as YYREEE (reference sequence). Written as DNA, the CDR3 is TGTGCCAGCAGCTTGAAGACTAGCGGTTTATACGAGCAGTACTTC. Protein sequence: CASSLKTSGLYEQYF.

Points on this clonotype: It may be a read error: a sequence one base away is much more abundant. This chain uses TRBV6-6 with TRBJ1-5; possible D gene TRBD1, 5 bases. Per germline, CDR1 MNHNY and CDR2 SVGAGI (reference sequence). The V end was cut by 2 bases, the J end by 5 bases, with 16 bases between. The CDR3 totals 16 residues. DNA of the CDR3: TGTGCCAGCAGTTACCTAGGGGTGCGAGGCGATCAGCCCCAGCATTTT. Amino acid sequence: CASSYLGVRGDQPQHF.

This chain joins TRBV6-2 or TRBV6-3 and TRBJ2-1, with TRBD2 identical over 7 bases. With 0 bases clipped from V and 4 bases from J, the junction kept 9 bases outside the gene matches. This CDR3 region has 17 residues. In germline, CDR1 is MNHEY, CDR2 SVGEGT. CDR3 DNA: TGTGCCAGCAGTTACTCTCCACGTAGCGGGTTGTACAATGAGCAGTTCTTC. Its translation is CASSYSPRSGLYNEQFF.

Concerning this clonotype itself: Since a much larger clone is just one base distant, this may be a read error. CDR3 DNA sequence: TGTACCAGCAGCTTTACTCTGGATGAGCAGTTCTTC. Protein product: CTSSFTLDEQFF. The V gene is TRBV5-5, the J gene TRBJ2-1, with D uncertain. Germline assignment: CDR1 SGHKS and CDR2 YYEKEE (reference sequence). CDR3 size: 12 residues.

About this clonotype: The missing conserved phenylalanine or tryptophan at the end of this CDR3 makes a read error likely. CDR3 region: CSIGLGWDSEQYS. CDR3 nucleotide sequence: TGCAGCATTGGGTTGGGGTGGGACTCCGAGCAGTACTCC. This chain connects TRBV29-1 to TRBJ2-7; tentatively, D is TRBD2 (6 bases). Trimming stripped 8 bases from V and 6 bases from J, with 20 bases between. The CDR3 has 13 amino acids. CDR1 is SQVTM and CDR2 is ANQGSEA in the germline V gene.

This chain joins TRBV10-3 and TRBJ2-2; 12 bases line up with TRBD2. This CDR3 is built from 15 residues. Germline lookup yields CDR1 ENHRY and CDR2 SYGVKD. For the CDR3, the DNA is TGTATCATCAGTGGACTAGCGGGACCCACCGGGGAGCTGTTTTTT. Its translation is CIISGLAGPTGELFF.

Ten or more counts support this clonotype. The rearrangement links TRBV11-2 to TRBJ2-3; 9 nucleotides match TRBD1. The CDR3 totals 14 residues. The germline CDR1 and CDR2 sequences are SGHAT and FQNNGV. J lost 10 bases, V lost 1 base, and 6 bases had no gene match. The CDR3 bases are TGTGCCAGCAGCTTAGCTCGAGGGACAGGGTCGCAGTATTTT. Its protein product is CASSLARGTGSQYF.

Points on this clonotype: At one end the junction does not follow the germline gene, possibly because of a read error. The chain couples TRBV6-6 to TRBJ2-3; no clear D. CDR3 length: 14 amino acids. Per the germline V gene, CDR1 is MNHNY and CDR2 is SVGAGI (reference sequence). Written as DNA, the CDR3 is TGTGCCAGCAATTACTCCAATCCCCCAGATACGCAGTATTTT. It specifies CASNYSNPPDTQYF.